These T cell receptor beta chains were read from a single sample in a study of blood T cells in healthy people across ages. TCRdb analysed the 5' RACE reads with MiXCR anew, one entry per CDR3 protein. The sample lists under 700,000 distinct CDR3 sequences, under 30% seen once, with 8.5% to 9.5% in the top ten. The same data also contributed to another study, on T cells of mothers and their children.

The sample was blood. The receptors derive from a boy younger than 18 in good health. CDR3s include the opening cysteine and the closing phenylalanine or tryptophan. The D gene is left open where the match is weak. Only part of the rows carry a size: once, few, many, or a class if the clone is expanded.

abundance,j_gene,len,d_gene,v_gene,CDR3aa,CDR3nt
many,TRBJ2-2,15,-,TRBV6-4,CASSDGDGNTGELFF,TGTGCCAGCAGTGACGGCGACGGCAACACCGGGGAGCTGTTTTTT
-,TRBJ2-1,16,TRBD2,TRBV7-2,CASSSTSGGAYNEQFF,TGTGCCAGCAGCTCAACTAGCGGGGGGGCGTACAATGAGCAGTTCTTC
-,TRBJ1-1,14,-,TRBV13,CASSPRVVEPEAFF,TGTGCCAGCAGCCCCAGGGTGGTTGAACCTGAAGCTTTCTTT
few,TRBJ2-7,14,-,TRBV5-6,CASSWSGTTYEQYF,TGTGCCAGCAGCTGGAGCGGGACAACCTACGAGCAGTACTTC
-,TRBJ1-1,13,-,TRBV28,CATIISQIPEAFF,TGTGCCACCATAATTAGTCAGATCCCTGAAGCTTTCTTT
-,TRBJ2-1,16,TRBD2,TRBV27,CASSLGTSGGAGEQFF,TGTGCCAGCAGTTTAGGGACTAGCGGGGGGGCCGGTGAGCAGTTCTTC
few,TRBJ2-7,17,-,TRBV7-2,CASSLGLGSGASYEQYF,TGTGCCAGCAGCTTGGGCCTTGGTAGCGGAGCGTCCTACGAGCAGTACTTC
few,TRBJ1-2,13,-,TRBV29-1,CSVEVRPRYGYTF,TGCAGCGTTGAGGTGCGGCCGAGGTATGGCTACACCTTC
few,TRBJ2-5,15,TRBD2,TRBV5-5,CASSLIGREGETQYF,TGTGCCAGCAGCTTGATCGGCAGGGAGGGAGAGACCCAGTACTTC
-,TRBJ2-3,15,-,TRBV11-2,CASSQEGSGTDTQYF,TGTGCCAGCAGCCAAGAGGGGAGCGGCACAGATACGCAGTATTTT
-,TRBJ2-1,13,-,TRBV11-3,CASSFNEAAEQFF,TGTGCCAGCAGCTTTAACGAAGCGGCTGAGCAGTTCTTC
few,TRBJ2-7,13,-,TRBV6-5,CATLSVYSYEQYF,TGTGCCACCCTGTCTGTCTACTCCTACGAGCAGTACTTC
few,TRBJ1-1,15,TRBD1,TRBV6-6,CASSSPGQAGTEAFF,TGTGCCAGCAGCTCCCCGGGACAGGCGGGGACTGAAGCTTTCTTT
-,TRBJ2-7,15,TRBD2,TRBV28,CASSALAGGPYEQYF,TGTGCCAGCAGTGCCCTAGCGGGAGGCCCCTACGAGCAGTACTTC